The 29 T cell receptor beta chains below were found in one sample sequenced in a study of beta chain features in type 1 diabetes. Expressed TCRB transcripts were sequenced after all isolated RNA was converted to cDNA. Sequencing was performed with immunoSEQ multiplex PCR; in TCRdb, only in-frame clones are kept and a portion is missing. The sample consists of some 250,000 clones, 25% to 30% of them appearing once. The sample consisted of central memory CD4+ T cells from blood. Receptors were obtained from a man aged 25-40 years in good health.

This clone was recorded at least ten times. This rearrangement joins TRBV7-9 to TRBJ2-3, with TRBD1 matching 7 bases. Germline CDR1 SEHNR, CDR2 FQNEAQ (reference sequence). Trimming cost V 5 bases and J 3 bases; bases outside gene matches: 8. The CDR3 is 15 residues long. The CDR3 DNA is TGTGCCAGCAGCGTCCAGGGACAGAAGACAGATACGCAGTATTTT. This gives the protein CASSVQGQKTDTQYF.

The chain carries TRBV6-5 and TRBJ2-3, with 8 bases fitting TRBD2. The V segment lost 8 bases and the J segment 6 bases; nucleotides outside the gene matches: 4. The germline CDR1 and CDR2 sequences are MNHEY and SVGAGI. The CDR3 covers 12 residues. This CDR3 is CASGGGRDTQYF. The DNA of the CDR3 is TGTGCCAGCGGGGGCGGGAGGGATACGCAGTATTTT.

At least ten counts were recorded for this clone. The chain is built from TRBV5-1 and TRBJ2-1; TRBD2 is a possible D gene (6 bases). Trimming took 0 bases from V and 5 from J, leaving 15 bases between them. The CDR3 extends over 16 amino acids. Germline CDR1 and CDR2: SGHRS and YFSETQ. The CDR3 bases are TGCGCCAGCAGCTTGGACACGGGACTGAGGAACAATGAGCAGTTCTTC. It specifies CASSLDTGLRNNEQFF. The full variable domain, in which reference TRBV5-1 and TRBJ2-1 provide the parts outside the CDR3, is KAGVTQTPRYLIKTRGQQVTLSCSPISGHRSVSWYQQTPGQGLQFLFEYFSETQRNKGNFPGRFSGRQFSNSRSEMNVSTLELGDSALYLCASSLDTGLRNNEQFFGPGTRLTVL.

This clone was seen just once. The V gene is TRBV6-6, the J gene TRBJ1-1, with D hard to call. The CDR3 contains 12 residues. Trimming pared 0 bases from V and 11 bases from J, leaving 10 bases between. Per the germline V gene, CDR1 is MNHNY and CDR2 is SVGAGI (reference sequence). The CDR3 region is CASSYSEDEAFF. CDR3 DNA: TGTGCCAGCAGTTACTCAGAGGATGAGGCTTTCTTT.

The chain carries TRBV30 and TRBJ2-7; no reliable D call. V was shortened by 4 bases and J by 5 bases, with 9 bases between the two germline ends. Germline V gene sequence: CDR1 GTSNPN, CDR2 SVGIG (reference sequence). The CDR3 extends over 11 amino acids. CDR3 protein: CAWKEQDEQYF. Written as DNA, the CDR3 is TGTGCCTGGAAGGAACAAGACGAGCAGTACTTC. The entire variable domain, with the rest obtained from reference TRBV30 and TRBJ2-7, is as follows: SQTIHQWPATLVQPVGSPLSLECTVEGTSNPNLYWYRQAAGRGLQLLFYSVGIGQISSEVPQNLSASRPQDRQFILSSKKLLLSDSGFYLCAWKEQDEQYFGPGTRLTVT.

CDR3 sequence reads: CASSAGLAVFSYNEQFF. In DNA, the CDR3 is TGCGCCAGCAGCGCGGGACTAGCGGTCTTCTCCTACAATGAGCAGTTCTTC. The V gene is TRBV5-1, the J gene TRBJ2-1; TRBD2 matches at 11 bases. Germline CDR1 and CDR2: SGHRS and YFSETQ. Trimming cost V 4 bases and J 0 bases; bases outside gene matches: 6. CDR3 length equals 17 residues.

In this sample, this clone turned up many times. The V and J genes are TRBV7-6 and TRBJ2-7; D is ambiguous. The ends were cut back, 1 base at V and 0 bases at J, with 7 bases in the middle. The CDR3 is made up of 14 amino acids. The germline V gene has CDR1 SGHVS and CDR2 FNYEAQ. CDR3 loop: CASSLGDVSYEQYF. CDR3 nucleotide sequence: TGTGCCAGCAGCTTAGGGGATGTCTCCTACGAGCAGTACTTC. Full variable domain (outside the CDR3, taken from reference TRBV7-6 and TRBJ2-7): GAGVSQSPRYKVTKRGQDVALRCDPISGHVSLYWYRQALGQGPEFLTYFNYEAQQDKSGLPNDRFSAERPEGSISTLTIQRTEQRDSAMYRCASSLGDVSYEQYFGPGTRLTVT.

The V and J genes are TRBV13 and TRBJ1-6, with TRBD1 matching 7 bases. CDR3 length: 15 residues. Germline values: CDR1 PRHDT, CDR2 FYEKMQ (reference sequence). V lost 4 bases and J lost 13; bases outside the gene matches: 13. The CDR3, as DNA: TGTGCCAGCAGCTCCCTGACAGGGCAGGATGTGCCCCTCCACTTT. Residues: CASSSLTGQDVPLHF.

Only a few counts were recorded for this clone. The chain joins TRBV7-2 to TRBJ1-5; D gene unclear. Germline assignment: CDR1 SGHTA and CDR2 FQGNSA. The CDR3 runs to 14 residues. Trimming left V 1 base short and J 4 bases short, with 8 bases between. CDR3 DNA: TGTGCCAGCAGCTTAGAAGAGTGGAATCAGCCCCAGCATTTT. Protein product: CASSLEEWNQPQHF.

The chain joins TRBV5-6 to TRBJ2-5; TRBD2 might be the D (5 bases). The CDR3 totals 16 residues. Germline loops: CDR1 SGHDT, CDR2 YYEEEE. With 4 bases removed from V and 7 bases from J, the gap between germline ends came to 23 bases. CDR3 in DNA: TGTGCCAGCAGCCTCCCTCTAGAGCAGGTTGCGGGGACCCAGTACTTC. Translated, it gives CASSLPLEQVAGTQYF.

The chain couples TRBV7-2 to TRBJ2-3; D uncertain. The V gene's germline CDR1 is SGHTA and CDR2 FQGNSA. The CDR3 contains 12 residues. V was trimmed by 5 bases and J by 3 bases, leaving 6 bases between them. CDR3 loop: CASSLMTDTQYF. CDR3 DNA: TGTGCCAGCAGCCTCATGACAGATACGCAGTATTTT. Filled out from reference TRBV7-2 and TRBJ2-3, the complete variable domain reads GAGVSQSPSNKVTEKGKDVELRCDPISGHTALYWYRQSLGQGLEFLIYFQGNSAPDKSGLPSDRFSAERTGGSVSTLTIQRTQQEDSAVYLCASSLMTDTQYFGPGTRLTVL.

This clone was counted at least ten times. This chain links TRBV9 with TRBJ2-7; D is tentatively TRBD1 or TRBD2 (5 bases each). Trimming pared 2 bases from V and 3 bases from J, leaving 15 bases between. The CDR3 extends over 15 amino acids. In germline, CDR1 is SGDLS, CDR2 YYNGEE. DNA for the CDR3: TGTGCCAGCAGCGTTAACCCGGGGCTCTTCTACGAGCAGTACTTC. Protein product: CASSVNPGLFYEQYF.

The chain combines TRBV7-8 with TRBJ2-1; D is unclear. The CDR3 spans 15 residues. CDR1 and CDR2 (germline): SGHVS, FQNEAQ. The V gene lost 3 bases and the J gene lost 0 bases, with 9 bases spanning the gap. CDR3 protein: CASSLGWDSYNEQFF. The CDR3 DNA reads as TGTGCCAGCAGCTTGGGGTGGGACTCCTACAATGAGCAGTTCTTC.

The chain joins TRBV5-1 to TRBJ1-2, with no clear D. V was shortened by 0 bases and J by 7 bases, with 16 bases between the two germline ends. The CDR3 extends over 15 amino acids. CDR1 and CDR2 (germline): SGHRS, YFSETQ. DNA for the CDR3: TGCGCCAGCAGCTTGGAACCGGGGAGCTGGGGTGGCTACACCTTC. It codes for CASSLEPGSWGGYTF.

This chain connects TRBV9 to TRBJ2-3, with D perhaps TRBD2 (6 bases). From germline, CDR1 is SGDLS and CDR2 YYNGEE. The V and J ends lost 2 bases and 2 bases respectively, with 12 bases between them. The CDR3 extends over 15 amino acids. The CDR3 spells CASSVAGPFTDTQYF. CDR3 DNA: TGTGCCAGCAGCGTTGCGGGGCCTTTCACAGATACGCAGTATTTT. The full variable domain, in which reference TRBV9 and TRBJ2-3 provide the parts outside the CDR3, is DSGVTQTPKHLITATGQRVTLRCSPRSGDLSVYWYQQSLDQGLQFLIQYYNGEERAKGNILERFSAQQFPDLHSELNLSSLELGDSALYFCASSVAGPFTDTQYFGPGTRLTVL.

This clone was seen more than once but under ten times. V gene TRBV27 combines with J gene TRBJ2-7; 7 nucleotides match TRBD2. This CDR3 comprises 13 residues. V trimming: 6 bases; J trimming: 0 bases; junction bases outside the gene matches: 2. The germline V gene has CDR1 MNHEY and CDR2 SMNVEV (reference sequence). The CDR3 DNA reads TGTGCCAGCAGCGGGGGGAGCTCCTACGAGCAGTACTTC. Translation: CASSGGSSYEQYF.

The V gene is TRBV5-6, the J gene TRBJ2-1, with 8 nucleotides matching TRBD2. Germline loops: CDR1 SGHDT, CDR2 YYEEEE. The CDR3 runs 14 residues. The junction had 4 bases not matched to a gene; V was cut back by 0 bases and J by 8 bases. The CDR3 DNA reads TGTGCCAGCAGCTTGGCGGGAGGGCCGCATGAGCAGTTCTTC. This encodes CASSLAGGPHEQFF.

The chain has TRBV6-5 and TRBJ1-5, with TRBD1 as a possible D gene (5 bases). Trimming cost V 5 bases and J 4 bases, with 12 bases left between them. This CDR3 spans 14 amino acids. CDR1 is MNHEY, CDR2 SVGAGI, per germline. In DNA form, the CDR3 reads TGTGCCAGCAGTCAGGGTCATGGTAATCAGCCCCAGCATTTT. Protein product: CASSQGHGNQPQHF.

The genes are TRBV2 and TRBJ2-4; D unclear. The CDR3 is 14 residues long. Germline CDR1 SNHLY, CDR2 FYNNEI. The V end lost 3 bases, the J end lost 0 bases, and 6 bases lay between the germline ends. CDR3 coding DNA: TGTGCCAGCAGTGATAGCCAAGCCAAAAACATTCAGTACTTC. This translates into CASSDSQAKNIQYF.

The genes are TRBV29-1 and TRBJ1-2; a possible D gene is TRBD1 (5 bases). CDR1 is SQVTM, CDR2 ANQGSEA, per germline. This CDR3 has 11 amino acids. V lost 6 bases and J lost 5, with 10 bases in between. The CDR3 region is CSVAGTYGYTF. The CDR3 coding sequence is TGCAGCGTGGCCGGGACGTATGGCTACACCTTC.

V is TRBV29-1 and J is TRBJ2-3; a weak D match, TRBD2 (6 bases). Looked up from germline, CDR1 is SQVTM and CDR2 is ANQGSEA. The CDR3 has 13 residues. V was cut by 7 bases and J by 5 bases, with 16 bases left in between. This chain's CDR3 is CSAPPRRGDTQYF. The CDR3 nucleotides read TGCAGCGCTCCTCCGAGGAGGGGAGATACGCAGTATTTT.

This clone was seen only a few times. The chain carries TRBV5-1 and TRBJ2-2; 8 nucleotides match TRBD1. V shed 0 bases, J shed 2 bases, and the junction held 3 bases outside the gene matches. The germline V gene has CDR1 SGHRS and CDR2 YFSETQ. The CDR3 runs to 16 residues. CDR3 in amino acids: CASSLADRGNTGELFF. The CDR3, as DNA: TGCGCCAGCAGCTTGGCTGACAGGGGTAACACCGGGGAGCTGTTTTTT.

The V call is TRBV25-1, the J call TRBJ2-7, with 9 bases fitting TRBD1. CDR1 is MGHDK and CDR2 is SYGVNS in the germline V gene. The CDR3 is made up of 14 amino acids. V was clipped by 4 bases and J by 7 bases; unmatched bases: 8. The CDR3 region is CASSGTGTGNEQYF. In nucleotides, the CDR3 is TGTGCCAGCAGTGGTACCGGGACAGGGAATGAGCAGTACTTC.

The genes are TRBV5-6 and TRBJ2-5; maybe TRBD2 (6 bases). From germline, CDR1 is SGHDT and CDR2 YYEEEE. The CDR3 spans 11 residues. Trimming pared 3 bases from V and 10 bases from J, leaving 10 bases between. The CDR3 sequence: CASSWRGYQYF. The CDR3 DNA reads TGTGCCAGCAGCTGGCGGGGATACCAGTACTTC.

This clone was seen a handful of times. CDR3 sequence: CAWSVRPTEAFF. For the CDR3, the DNA is TGTGCCTGGAGTGTACGTCCCACTGAAGCTTTCTTT. This chain joins TRBV30 and TRBJ1-1; D is undetermined. Germline assignment: CDR1 GTSNPN and CDR2 SVGIG (reference sequence). The CDR3 is 12 residues long. Trimming took off 0 bases at V and 4 bases at J, with 6 bases between the two ends.

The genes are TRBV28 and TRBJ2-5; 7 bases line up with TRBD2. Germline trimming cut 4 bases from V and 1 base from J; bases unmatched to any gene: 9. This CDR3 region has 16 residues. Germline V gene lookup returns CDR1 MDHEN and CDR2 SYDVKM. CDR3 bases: TGTGCCAGCAGTTGGGCGGGCGGCGGGGGCCAAGAGACCCAGTACTTC. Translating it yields CASSWAGGGGQETQYF. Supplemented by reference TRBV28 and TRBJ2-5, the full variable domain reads DVKVTQSSRYLVKRTGEKVFLECVQDMDHENMFWYRQDPGLGLRLIYFSYDVKMKEKGDIPEGYSVSREKKERFSLILESASTNQTSMYLCASSWAGGGGQETQYFGPGTRLLVL.

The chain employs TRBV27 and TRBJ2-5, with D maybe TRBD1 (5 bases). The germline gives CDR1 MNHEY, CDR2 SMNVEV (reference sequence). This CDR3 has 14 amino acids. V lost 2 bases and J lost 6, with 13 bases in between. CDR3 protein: CASSLGSGLKTQYF. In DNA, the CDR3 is TGTGCCAGCAGTTTAGGATCAGGGCTGAAGACCCAGTACTTC.

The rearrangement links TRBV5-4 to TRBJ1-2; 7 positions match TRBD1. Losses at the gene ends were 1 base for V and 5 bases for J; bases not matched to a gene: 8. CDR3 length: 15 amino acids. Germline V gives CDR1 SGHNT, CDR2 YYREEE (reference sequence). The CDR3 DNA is TGTGCCAGCAGCTTGAGGCAGGGGGAAGGGTATGGCTACACCTTC. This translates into CASSLRQGEGYGYTF.

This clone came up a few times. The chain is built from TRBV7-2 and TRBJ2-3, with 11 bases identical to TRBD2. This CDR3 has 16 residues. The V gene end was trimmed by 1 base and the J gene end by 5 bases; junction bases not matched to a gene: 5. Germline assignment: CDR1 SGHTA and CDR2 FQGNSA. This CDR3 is CASSLDSGRALDTQYF. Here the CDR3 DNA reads TGTGCCAGCAGCTTAGATAGCGGGAGGGCCCTAGATACGCAGTATTTT. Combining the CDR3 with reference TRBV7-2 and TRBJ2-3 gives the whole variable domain GAGVSQSPSNKVTEKGKDVELRCDPISGHTALYWYRQSLGQGLEFLIYFQGNSAPDKSGLPSDRFSAERTGGSVSTLTIQRTQQEDSAVYLCASSLDSGRALDTQYFGPGTRLTVL.